Following are 27 T cell receptor beta chains from one sample sequenced in a study of blood T cell repertoires in COVID-19. Sequencing was performed with immunoSEQ multiplex PCR; in TCRdb, only in-frame clones are kept and a portion is missing. The table records around 300,000 clones, around 90% of them present only once. The source material was peripheral blood. These receptors were obtained from a woman aged 40-49 years who had recovered from COVID-19.

This clone has a single count. The rearrangement uses TRBV5-1 and TRBJ2-7; tentative D call: TRBD2 (7 bases). This CDR3 has 16 residues. V gave up 0 bases and J gave up 0 bases, with 13 bases separating them. Germline-derived CDR1 and CDR2 are SGHRS and YFSETQ. The CDR3 here is CASSLAGGAISYEQYF. In DNA, the CDR3 is TGCGCCAGCAGCTTGGCGGGGGGCGCGATCTCCTACGAGCAGTACTTC.

The genes are TRBV11-3 and TRBJ2-3, with 10 bases matching TRBD1. The CDR3 contains 15 residues. The V gene's germline CDR1 is SGHNT and CDR2 YENEEA. The J segment lost 10 bases and the V segment lost 5 bases, leaving 12 bases of the junction unmatched. CDR3 residues: CASSPGQGESWAQYF. CDR3 DNA sequence: TGTGCCAGCAGCCCAGGACAGGGGGAGTCCTGGGCGCAGTATTTT.

The chain carries TRBV27 and TRBJ1-6; unclear D gene. Germline assignment: CDR1 MNHEY and CDR2 SMNVEV (reference sequence). Trimming shortened V by 3 bases and J by 10 bases, and 13 bases separated the two germline ends. The CDR3 consists of 14 residues. The CDR3 reads CASSLWREGSPLHF. The CDR3, as DNA: TGTGCCAGCAGTTTGTGGAGGGAGGGATCACCCCTCCACTTT.

The chain recombines TRBV21-1 with TRBJ2-2; no DNA check was done on the table's D call, TRBD1. TRBV21-1 is assigned pseudogene status. The CDR3 loop spans 16 amino acids. The CDR3 DNA sequence: TGTGCCAGCGACGTGAGACAGGGAGGAAGGACCGGGGAGCTGTTTTTT. It translates to CASDVRQGGRTGELFF.

Turning to this clone: This same CDR3 is encoded by further DNA sequences in the sample. The gene calls are TRBV9 and TRBJ2-1, with 10 bases identical to TRBD2. The CDR3 totals 15 residues. V gave up 4 bases and J gave up 0 bases; unmatched junction bases: 1. CDR1 and CDR2 from the germline V gene are SGDLS and YYNGEE. In DNA form, the CDR3 reads TGTGCCAGCAGCCCTAGCGGGAGCTCCTACAATGAGCAGTTCTTC. This encodes CASSPSGSSYNEQFF.

The rearrangement joins TRBV9 to TRBJ1-1; 7 bases map to TRBD1. With V trimmed by 0 bases and J by 0 bases, 2 bases remained unmatched. The CDR3 is made up of 15 amino acids. Germline V gives CDR1 SGDLS, CDR2 YYNGEE. The CDR3 region is CASSVDGQVNTEAFF. As DNA, the CDR3 is TGTGCCAGCAGCGTAGATGGACAGGTGAACACTGAAGCTTTCTTT. The full variable domain, its missing parts supplied by reference TRBV9 and TRBJ1-1, is DSGVTQTPKHLITATGQRVTLRCSPRSGDLSVYWYQQSLDQGLQFLIQYYNGEERAKGNILERFSAQQFPDLHSELNLSSLELGDSALYFCASSVDGQVNTEAFFGQGTRLTVV.

This clone was counted only a few times. This chain connects TRBV21-1 to TRBJ2-3; the table gives TRBD1 as D, unverified against the DNA. TRBV21-1 is reported as a pseudogene. The CDR3 runs 21 residues. The CDR3 spells CASSLHNPGQGPRMGGDTQYF. The CDR3 bases are TGTGCCAGCAGCTTGCACAATCCGGGACAGGGGCCTCGCATGGGAGGAGATACGCAGTATTTT.

V usage is TRBV18 and J usage is TRBJ1-1; 8 bases map to TRBD1. Trimming at V came to 3 bases and at J to 1 base, leaving 4 bases not matched to a gene. CDR1 and CDR2 (germline): KGHSH, LQKENI. The CDR3 loop spans 15 amino acids. The CDR3 sequence: CASSPRTGKNTEAFF. CDR3 DNA: TGTGCCAGCTCACCCAGGACAGGGAAGAACACTGAAGCTTTCTTT.

The chain employs TRBV4-2 and TRBJ1-6, with a weak D call TRBD1 (5 bases). The CDR3 has 19 residues. Germline loops: CDR1 LGHNA, CDR2 YNFKEQ. Deletions cut 0 bases from V and 1 base from J, with 16 bases between. Written as DNA, the CDR3 is TGTGCCAGCAGCCAAGAACTACAGGCCCCGGGTTCCTATAATTCACCCCTCCACTTT. This codes for CASSQELQAPGSYNSPLHF.

The chain uses TRBV11-3 and TRBJ2-1; D is perhaps TRBD2 (5 bases). The CDR3 runs to 15 residues. Trimming shortened V by 7 bases and J by 8 bases, and 21 bases separated the two germline ends. CDR1 SGHNT and CDR2 YENEEA come from the germline V gene. As DNA, the CDR3 is TGTGCCAGCACTGAGGACTCCCGAGTTAGAGATGAGCAGTTCTTC. Translation: CASTEDSRVRDEQFF.

This clone has more than one count but fewer than ten. V usage is TRBV6-6 and J usage is TRBJ2-1; D is unresolved. V was shortened by 3 bases and J by 1 base, with 10 bases between the two germline ends. The CDR3 consists of 15 residues. Germline loops: CDR1 MNHNY, CDR2 SVGAGI (reference sequence). This CDR3 is CASSYGPPSYNEQFF. CDR3 bases: TGTGCCAGCAGTTATGGGCCCCCTTCCTACAATGAGCAGTTCTTC.

The chain couples TRBV2 to TRBJ1-5; TRBD1 matches at 10 bases. The CDR3 is 15 amino acids. CDR1 and CDR2 from the germline V gene are SNHLY and FYNNEI. The junction had 8 bases not matched to a gene; V was cut back by 6 bases and J by 6 bases. The CDR3 DNA reads TGTGCCAGCAGAGACCCGGGACAGGGGTTTCAGCCCCAGCATTTT. Encoded protein: CASRDPGQGFQPQHF.

This rearrangement joins TRBV6-5 to TRBJ2-1; 7 bases align to TRBD2. The ends lost 10 bases at V and 7 bases at J; junction bases unmatched: 13. Germline assignment: CDR1 MNHEY and CDR2 SVGAGI. CDR3 size: 14 residues. CDR3 sequence: CAINARESGNEQFF. The CDR3, as DNA: TGTGCCATAAACGCGCGGGAGTCGGGGAATGAGCAGTTCTTC.

The V gene is TRBV5-1, the J gene TRBJ2-7, with 8 bases identical to TRBD1. The CDR3 has 14 residues. V trimming: 4 bases; J trimming: 5 bases; junction bases outside the gene matches: 8. The germline V gene encodes CDR1 SGHRS and CDR2 YFSETQ. DNA of the CDR3: TGCGCCAGCAGCACCGGACAGGGTCGCCACGAGCAGTACTTC. Its translation: CASSTGQGRHEQYF.

V and J are TRBV2 and TRBJ2-7; tentatively, D is TRBD2 (5 bases). Germline-derived CDR1 and CDR2 are SNHLY and FYNNEI. There are 13 residues in the CDR3. V lost 7 bases, J lost 3 bases, and 13 bases lay in between. The CDR3 region has the DNA TGTGCCAGCACCCTACTAGGTCGCTACGAGCAGTACTTC. This sequence encodes CASTLLGRYEQYF. The full variable domain, in which reference TRBV2 and TRBJ2-7 provide the parts outside the CDR3, is EPEVTQTPSHQVTQMGQEVILRCVPISNHLYFYWYRQILGQKVEFLVSFYNNEISEKSEIFDDQFSVERPDGSNFTLKIRSTKLEDSAMYFCASTLLGRYEQYFGPGTRLTVT.

The CDR3 DNA follows: TGTGCCAGCAGGGAGACAGGGAGCTGGTACAATGAGCAGTTCTTC. It codes for CASRETGSWYNEQFF. The V and J genes are TRBV6-5 and TRBJ2-1; TRBD1 matches 7 bases. Germline CDR1 and CDR2: MNHEY and SVGAGI. This CDR3 is built from 15 residues. V was pared by 6 bases and J by 4 bases, with 9 bases of the junction left unmatched.

The chain has TRBV5-1 and TRBJ2-2, with 7 bases that match TRBD2. The V gene end was trimmed by 4 bases and the J gene end by 4 bases; junction bases not matched to a gene: 7. CDR3 length: 15 residues. Germline-derived CDR1 and CDR2 are SGHRS and YFSETQ. The CDR3 sequence is CASSPERGSTGELFF. The CDR3 DNA reads TGCGCCAGCAGCCCAGAGCGGGGCAGCACCGGGGAGCTGTTTTTT.

Here the CDR3 DNA reads TGTGCCAGCAGCTTAGGTCAGGGGCAGGACTATGGCTACACCTTC. This sequence encodes CASSLGQGQDYGYTF. The V and J genes are TRBV13 and TRBJ1-2, with a possible D match to TRBD1 (6 bases). V was shortened by 0 bases and J by 3 bases, with 11 bases between the two germline ends. Germline V gene sequence: CDR1 PRHDT, CDR2 FYEKMQ (reference sequence). The CDR3 sequence is 15 residues long.

This chain joins TRBV28 and TRBJ1-6; no clear D gene. The germline V and J ends were trimmed by 5 bases and 7 bases, with 12 bases remaining between them. Looked up from germline, CDR1 is MDHEN and CDR2 is SYDVKM. This CDR3 is 14 amino acids long. This chain's CDR3 is CASSLPIGNSPLHF. The DNA for the CDR3 is TGTGCCAGCAGTCTCCCGATCGGGAATTCACCCCTCCACTTT.

The rearrangement uses TRBV19 and TRBJ1-5; 11 bases map to TRBD1. The V gene's germline CDR1 is LNHDA and CDR2 SQIVND (reference sequence). The V segment lost 3 bases and the J segment 0 bases; nucleotides outside the gene matches: 7. The CDR3 spans 18 residues. The CDR3 nucleotides read TGTGCCAGTAGTATTATGGGACAGGGGGTGTATAGCAATCAGCCCCAGCATTTT. The encoded protein is CASSIMGQGVYSNQPQHF.

The chain carries TRBV7-2 and TRBJ1-2, with TRBD1 matching over 7 bases. V lost 2 bases, J lost 4 bases, and 7 bases stayed unmatched. CDR1 and CDR2 from the germline V gene are SGHTA and FQGNSA. The CDR3 spans 15 residues. The CDR3 loop reads CASSLRLTGTYGYTF. The CDR3 nucleotides are TGTGCCAGCAGCTTACGACTGACAGGGACCTATGGCTACACCTTC.

The gene calls are TRBV24-1 and TRBJ2-3, with D unresolved. The germline CDR1 and CDR2 sequences are KGHDR and SFDVKD. V lost 4 bases to trimming and J lost 7 bases, with 8 bases between them. The CDR3 is made up of 12 amino acids. CDR3 in DNA: TGTGCCACCAGTGACCCTATCCATACGCAGTATTTT. Its protein product is CATSDPIHTQYF.

The rearrangement joins TRBV19 to TRBJ2-5, with unresolved D. The germline V and J ends were trimmed by 9 bases and 1 base, with 12 bases remaining between them. In germline, CDR1 is LNHDA, CDR2 SQIVND (reference sequence). The CDR3 contains 13 residues. The CDR3 DNA sequence: TGTGCCAGCCGGCGGCCCCCCCAAGAGACCCAGTACTTC. It translates to CASRRPPQETQYF.

The chain joins TRBV3-1 (or the pseudogene TRBV3-2) to TRBJ2-7, with D perhaps being TRBD1 or TRBD2 (5 bases each). This CDR3 region has 12 residues. V was shortened by 4 bases and J by 6 bases, with 10 bases between the two germline ends. CDR1 and CDR2 from the germline V gene are LGHDT and YNNKEL (reference sequence). In DNA, the CDR3 is TGTGCCAGCAGCCCAGACAGCGGCGAGCAGTACTTC. It specifies CASSPDSGEQYF.

The V gene is TRBV7-3, the J gene TRBJ2-7; D gene ambiguous. CDR3 size: 16 residues. V lost 5 bases, J lost 0 bases, and 17 bases lay in between. Germline-derived CDR1 and CDR2 are SGHTA and FQGTGA. The CDR3 region has the DNA TGTGCCAGCAGCACCCAGGATCGGCTCCACTCCTACGAGCAGTACTTC. Translating gives CASSTQDRLHSYEQYF.

The V gene is TRBV19, the J gene TRBJ2-7; D is possibly TRBD1 (5 bases). CDR3 length: 14 residues. Germline CDR1 and CDR2: LNHDA and SQIVND (reference sequence). V shed 6 bases and J shed 5 bases, with 17 bases lying between them. CDR3 sequence: CASRPAQGWHEQYF. Written as DNA, the CDR3 is TGTGCCAGTAGACCCGCCCAGGGTTGGCACGAGCAGTACTTC.

V usage is TRBV19 and J usage is TRBJ2-2; 8 nucleotides agree with TRBD2. Germline CDR1 LNHDA, CDR2 SQIVND (reference sequence). The junction had 2 bases not matched to a gene; V was cut back by 5 bases and J by 3 bases. This CDR3 contains 14 residues. DNA for the CDR3: TGTGCCAGTAGTGGACTAGCAGACACCGGGGAGCTGTTTTTT. It is translated as CASSGLADTGELFF.